The source of this T cell receptor beta chain is a study of blood T cell repertoires in COVID-19. For the study at large: From the United States, Italy and Spain came samples of acute and convalescent COVID-19. PBMCs, B-cell-depleted T cells, or T cells were the source of the cDNA or gDNA that made up the material.

The CDR3 consists of 11 residues. The V and J ends lost 3 bases and 9 bases respectively, with 9 bases between them. In germline, CDR1 is DFQATT, CDR2 SNEGSKA (reference sequence). Authors' processing steps: For nucleated cells, counts were estimated from reference gene primer amplification. Profiled with immunoSEQ multiplex PCR; TCRdb holds only in-frame clones, not every one. V, J and clone size are those of that table, while D and trimming were read from the DNA. Of hundreds of thousands of clones listed, around 87% are singletons. Sequencing input: peripheral blood. The sequence was obtained from a woman between 45 and 60 years old who had recovered from COVID-19. This sequence joins TRBV20-1 and TRBJ1-5; maybe TRBD1 (5 bases). CDR3: CSARGPGPQHF. DNA for the CDR3: TGCAGTGCTAGGGGGCCAGGGCCCCAGCATTTT.